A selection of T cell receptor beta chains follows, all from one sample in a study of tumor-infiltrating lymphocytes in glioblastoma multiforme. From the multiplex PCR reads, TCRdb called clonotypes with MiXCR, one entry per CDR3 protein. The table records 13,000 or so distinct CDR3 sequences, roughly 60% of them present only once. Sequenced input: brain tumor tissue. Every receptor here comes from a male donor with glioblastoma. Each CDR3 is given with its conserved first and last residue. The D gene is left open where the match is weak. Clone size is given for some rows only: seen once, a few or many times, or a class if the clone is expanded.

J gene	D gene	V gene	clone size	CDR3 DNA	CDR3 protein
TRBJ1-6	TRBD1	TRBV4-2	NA	TGTGCCAGCAGCCAGGACAGGGAGCGTTCACCCCTCCACTTT	CASSQDRERSPLHF
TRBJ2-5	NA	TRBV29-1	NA	TGCAGCGGACTGGGGGGCCAAAGTCCGGAGACCCAGTACTTC	CSGLGGQSPETQYF
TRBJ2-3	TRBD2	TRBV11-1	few	TGTGCCAGCAGCGGGGGACTACTGAATACGCAGTATTTT	CASSGGLLNTQYF
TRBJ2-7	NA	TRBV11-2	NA	TGTGCCAGCAGCCCGACCTTAGCGGCTTTGTACGAGCAGTACTTC	CASSPTLAALYEQYF
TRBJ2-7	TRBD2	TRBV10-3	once	TGTGCCGTCGATAGCGGGAGGGCCGTCGACGAGCAGTACTTC	CAVDSGRAVDEQYF
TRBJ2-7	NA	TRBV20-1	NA	TGCAGTGCTAGAGAGGTCGGGAGAGACTACGAGCAGTACTTC	CSAREVGRDYEQYF
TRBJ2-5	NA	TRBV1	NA	TGCACCAGAATAGCGGGAGGCGAGGGAGAAGAGACCCAGTACTTC	CTRIAGGEGEETQYF
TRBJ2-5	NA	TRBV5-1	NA	TGCGCCAACAGACCGCGTCCGGACTATCAGACCCAGTACTTC	CANRPRPDYQTQYF
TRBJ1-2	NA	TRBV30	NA	TGTGCCTGGAGTGTCTCGGCCGGGCAGTATTGCTGCACCTTC	CAWSVSAGQYCCTF
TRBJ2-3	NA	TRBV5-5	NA	TGTGCCAGCAACTTAGAACCAGGGCTCACAGATACGCAGTATTTT	CASNLEPGLTDTQYF
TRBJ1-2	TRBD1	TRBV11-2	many	TGTGCCAGCAGCCCAATGACAGGGGTCTCCTCAGGCTACACCTTC	CASSPMTGVSSGYTF
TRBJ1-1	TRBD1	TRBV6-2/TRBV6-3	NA	TGTGCCAGCAACGTTGGCTTCGACAGGGTGAACACTGAAGCTTTCTTT	CASNVGFDRVNTEAFF
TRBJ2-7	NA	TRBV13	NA	TGTGCCAGCAGGGTCGGATTAGTCCCCCCCTACGAGCAGTACTTC	CASRVGLVPPYEQYF
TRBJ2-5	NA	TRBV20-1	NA	TGCAGTGCTAGAGTTGCTAGCTCGTTAGAGACCCAGAACTTC	CSARVASSLETQNF
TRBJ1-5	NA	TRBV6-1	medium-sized	TGTGCCAGCAGCCTCAGCCACAATCAGCCCCAGCATTTT	CASSLSHNQPQHF
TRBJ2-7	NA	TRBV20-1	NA	TGCAGTGCTGGCATGGACAGCGGAAACTACGAGCAGTACTTC	CSAGMDSGNYEQYF
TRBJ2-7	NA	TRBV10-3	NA	TGTGCCATCAGTGAATGGAGTGGGTCCTACGAGCAGTACTTC	CAISEWSGSYEQYF
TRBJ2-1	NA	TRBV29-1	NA	TGCAGCGTTGAAGAGGCCGGGGGCCGCTCCTACAATGAGCAGTTCTTC	CSVEEAGGRSYNEQFF
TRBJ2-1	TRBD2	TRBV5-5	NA	TGTGCCAGCAGCTCTGGGGCGGGAGGGAGCTCCTACAATGAGCAGTTCTTC	CASSSGAGGSSYNEQFF
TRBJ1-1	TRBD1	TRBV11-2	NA	TGTGCCAGCAGCTTACTCCAACAGGGGCTGGACACTGAAGCTTTCTTT	CASSLLQQGLDTEAFF
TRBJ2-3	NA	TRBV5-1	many	TGCGCCAGCAGACCTTACACAGATCCCACGCAGTATTTT	CASRPYTDPTQYF
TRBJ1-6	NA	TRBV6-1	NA	TGTGCCAGCACCCCGGACGGCGCTCACTATAATTCAACCCTCCACTTT	CASTPDGAHYNSTLHF
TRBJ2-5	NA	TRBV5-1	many	TGCGCCAGCAGCTTGGGCCTGTACCAAGAGACCCAGTACTTC	CASSLGLYQETQYF
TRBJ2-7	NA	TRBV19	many	TGTGCCACCTTAGGACAGCGCGGGGAGCAGTACTTC	CATLGQRGEQYF
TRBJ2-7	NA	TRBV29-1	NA	TGCAGCGTCCTAACTATCGACTTCTACGAGCAGTACTTC	CSVLTIDFYEQYF
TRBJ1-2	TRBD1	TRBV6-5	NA	TGTGCCAGCTACCGACAGGGCCCGGGCTGTGGCTGCACCTTC	CASYRQGPGCGCTF
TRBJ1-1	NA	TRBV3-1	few	TGTGCCAGCAGCCCGACACTCAACACTGAAGCTTTCTTT	CASSPTLNTEAFF
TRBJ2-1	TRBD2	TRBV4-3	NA	TGCGCCAGCAGCCAGTCCGGGACTAGCGGTTACAATGAGCAGTTCTTC	CASSQSGTSGYNEQFF
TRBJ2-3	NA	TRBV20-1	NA	TGCAGTGCTAGTCCCCCGACTGGCACAGATACGCAGTATTTT	CSASPPTGTDTQYF
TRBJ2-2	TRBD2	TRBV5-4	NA	TGTGCCGATACCTTTAGCGGGAGGGCCAGGACTGGGGAGCTGTTTTTT	CADTFSGRARTGELFF
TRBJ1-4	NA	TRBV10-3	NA	TGTGCCATCAGTGAGTGGGATGGTACTGAAAAACTGTTTTTT	CAISEWDGTEKLFF